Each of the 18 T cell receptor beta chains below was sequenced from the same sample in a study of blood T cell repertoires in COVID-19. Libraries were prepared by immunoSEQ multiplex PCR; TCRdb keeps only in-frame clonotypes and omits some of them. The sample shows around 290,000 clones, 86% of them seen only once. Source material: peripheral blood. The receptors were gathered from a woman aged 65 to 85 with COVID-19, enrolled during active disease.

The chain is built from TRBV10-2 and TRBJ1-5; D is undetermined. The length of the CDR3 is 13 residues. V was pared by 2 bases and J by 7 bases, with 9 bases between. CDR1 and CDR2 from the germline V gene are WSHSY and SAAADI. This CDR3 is CASSEVGGQPQHF. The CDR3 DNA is TGCGCCAGCAGTGAGGTGGGAGGGCAGCCCCAGCATTTT.

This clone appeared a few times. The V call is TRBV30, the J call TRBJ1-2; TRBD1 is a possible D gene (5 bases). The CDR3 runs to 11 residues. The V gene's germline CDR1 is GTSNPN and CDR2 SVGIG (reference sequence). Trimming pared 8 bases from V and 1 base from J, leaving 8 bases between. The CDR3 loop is CAGHGNYGYTF. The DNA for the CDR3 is TGTGCCGGACACGGTAACTATGGCTACACCTTC.

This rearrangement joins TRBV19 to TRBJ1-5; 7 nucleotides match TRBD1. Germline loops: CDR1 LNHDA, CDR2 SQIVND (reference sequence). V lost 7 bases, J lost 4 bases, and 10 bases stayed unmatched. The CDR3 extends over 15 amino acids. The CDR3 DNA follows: TGTGCCAGTACCACCCGGGACAGCCTAAATCAGCCCCAGCATTTT. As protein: CASTTRDSLNQPQHF.

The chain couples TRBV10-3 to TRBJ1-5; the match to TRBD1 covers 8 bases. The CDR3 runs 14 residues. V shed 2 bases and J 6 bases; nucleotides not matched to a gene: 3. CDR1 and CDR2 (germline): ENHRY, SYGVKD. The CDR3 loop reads CAISEDRGGQPQHF. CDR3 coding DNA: TGTGCCATCAGTGAGGACAGGGGAGGTCAGCCCCAGCATTTT.

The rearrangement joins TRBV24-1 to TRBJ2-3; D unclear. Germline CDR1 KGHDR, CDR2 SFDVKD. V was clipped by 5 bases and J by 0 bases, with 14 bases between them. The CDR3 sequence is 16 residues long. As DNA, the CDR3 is TGTGCCACCAGTGGAGGCTCCTTTTCTAGCACAGATACGCAGTATTTT. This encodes CATSGGSFSSTDTQYF.

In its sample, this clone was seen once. The CDR3 region is CASSKVGLVREEQYF. In DNA, the CDR3 is TGTGCCAGCAGCAAAGTGGGACTCGTCCGGGAGGAGCAGTACTTC. The chain is built from TRBV7-2 and TRBJ2-7, with D perhaps TRBD2 (6 bases). The V gene's germline CDR1 is SGHTA and CDR2 FQGNSA. Trimming took 5 bases from V and 7 from J, leaving 21 bases between them. The CDR3 is made up of 15 amino acids.

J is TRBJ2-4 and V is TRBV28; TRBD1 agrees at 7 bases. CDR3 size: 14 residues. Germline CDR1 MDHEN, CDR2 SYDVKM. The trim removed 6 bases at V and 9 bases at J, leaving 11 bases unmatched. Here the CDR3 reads CASSQWDSKGIQYF. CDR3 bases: TGTGCCAGCAGCCAATGGGACAGTAAGGGCATTCAGTACTTC.

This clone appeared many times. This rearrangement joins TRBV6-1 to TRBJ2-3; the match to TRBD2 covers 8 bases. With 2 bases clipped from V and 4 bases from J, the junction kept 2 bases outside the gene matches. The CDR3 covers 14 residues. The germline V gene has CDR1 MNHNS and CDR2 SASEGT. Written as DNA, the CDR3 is TGTGCCAGCAGTGAACCCGGGGGGGCAGATACGCAGTATTTT. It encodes CASSEPGGADTQYF.

CDR3 DNA sequence: TGTGCCAGCAGCCCACCAGGACTAGCGGGGGGGATGGAGACCCAGTACTTC. It encodes CASSPPGLAGGMETQYF. The chain couples TRBV9 to TRBJ2-5; 15 bases are a match to TRBD2. Germline CDR1 reads SGDLS; CDR2 reads YYNGEE. The J segment lost 5 bases and the V segment lost 4 bases, leaving 9 bases of the junction unmatched. The CDR3 is made up of 17 amino acids.

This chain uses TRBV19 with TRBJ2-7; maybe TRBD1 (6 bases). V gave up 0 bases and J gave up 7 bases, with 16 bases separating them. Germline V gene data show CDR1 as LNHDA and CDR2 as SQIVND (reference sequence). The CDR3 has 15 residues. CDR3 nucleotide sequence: TGTGCCAGTAGTATAGAGGCAGGGGTCCGGAGGGAGCAGTACTTC. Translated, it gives CASSIEAGVRREQYF.

CDR3 DNA: TGTGCCAGCAGCCAAGACCCCAACTCTGGGGCCAACGTCCTGACTTTC. The encoded protein is CASSQDPNSGANVLTF. The chain employs TRBV4-2 and TRBJ2-6; D is unresolved. The length of the CDR3 is 16 residues. Trimming shortened V by 0 bases and J by 0 bases, and 6 bases separated the two germline ends. Germline CDR1 and CDR2: LGHNA and YNFKEQ.

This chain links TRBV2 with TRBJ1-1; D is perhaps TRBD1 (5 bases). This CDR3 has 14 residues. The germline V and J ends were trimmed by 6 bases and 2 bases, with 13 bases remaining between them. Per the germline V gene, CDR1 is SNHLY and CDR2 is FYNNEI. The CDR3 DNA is TGTGCCAGCAGCCCTAAGACAGTAAACACTGAAGCTTTCTTT. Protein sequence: CASSPKTVNTEAFF.

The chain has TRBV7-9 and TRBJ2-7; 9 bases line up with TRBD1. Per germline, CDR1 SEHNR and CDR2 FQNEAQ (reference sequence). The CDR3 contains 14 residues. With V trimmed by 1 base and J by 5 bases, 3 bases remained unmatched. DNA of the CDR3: TGTGCCAGCAGCTTAGGAGGGACAGGGAACGAGCAGTACTTC. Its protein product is CASSLGGTGNEQYF.

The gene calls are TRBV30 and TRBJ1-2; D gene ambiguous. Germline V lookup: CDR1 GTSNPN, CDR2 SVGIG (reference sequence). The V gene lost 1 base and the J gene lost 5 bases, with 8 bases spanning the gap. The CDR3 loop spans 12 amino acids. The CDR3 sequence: CAWSGGAYGYTF. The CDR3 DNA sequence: TGTGCCTGGAGTGGGGGAGCTTATGGCTACACCTTC. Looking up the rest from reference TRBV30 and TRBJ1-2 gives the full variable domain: SQTIHQWPATLVQPVGSPLSLECTVEGTSNPNLYWYRQAAGRGLQLLFYSVGIGQISSEVPQNLSASRPQDRQFILSSKKLLLSDSGFYLCAWSGGAYGYTFGSGTRLTVV.

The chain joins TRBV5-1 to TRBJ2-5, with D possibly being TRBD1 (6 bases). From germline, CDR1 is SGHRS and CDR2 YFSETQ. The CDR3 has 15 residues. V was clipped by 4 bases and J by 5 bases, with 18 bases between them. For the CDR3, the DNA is TGCGCCAGCAGCCTGGGGCCTGGGGGCCAGGAGACCCAGTACTTC. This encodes CASSLGPGGQETQYF.

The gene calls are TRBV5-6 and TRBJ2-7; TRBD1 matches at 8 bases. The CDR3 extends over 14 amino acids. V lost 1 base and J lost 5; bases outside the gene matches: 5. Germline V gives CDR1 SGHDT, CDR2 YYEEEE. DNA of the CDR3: TGTGCCAGCAGCTTGTGGACAGGGTCCGACGAGCAGTACTTC. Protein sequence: CASSLWTGSDEQYF.

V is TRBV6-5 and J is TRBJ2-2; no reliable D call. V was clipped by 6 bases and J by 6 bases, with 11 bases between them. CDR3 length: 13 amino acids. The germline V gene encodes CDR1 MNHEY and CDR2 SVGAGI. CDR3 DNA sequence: TGTGCCAGCAGAGCAGTGGGCGCCGGGGAGCTGTTTTTT. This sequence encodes CASRAVGAGELFF.

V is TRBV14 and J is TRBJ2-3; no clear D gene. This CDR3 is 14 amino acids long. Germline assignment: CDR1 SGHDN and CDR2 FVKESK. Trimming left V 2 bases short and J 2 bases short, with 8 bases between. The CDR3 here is CASSQSLPTDTQYF. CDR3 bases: TGTGCCAGCAGCCAATCCCTTCCCACAGATACGCAGTATTTT.